The 15 T cell receptor beta chains below were found in one sample sequenced in a study of technical replicates of blood from a handful of donors. Here immunoSEQ multiplex PCR was the method, and the copy in TCRdb shows in-frame clones only, minus some. Here the sample spans almost 90,000 clones, about 94% being singletons. The material sequenced was T cells isolated from PBMCs. The receptors here all came from a human donor in good health.

This chain links TRBV27 with TRBJ2-7; TRBD2 is a possible D gene (5 bases). This CDR3 is built from 15 residues. Trimming took off 1 base at V and 4 bases at J, with 14 bases between the two ends. The germline gives CDR1 MNHEY, CDR2 SMNVEV (reference sequence). CDR3 nucleotide sequence: TGTGCCAGCAGTTTATATTCCCGGGGATCGTACGAGCAGTACTTC. It translates to CASSLYSRGSYEQYF.

The J gene is TRBJ1-2, the V gene TRBV10-3; D call uncertain. The CDR3 is made up of 15 amino acids. CDR1 is ENHRY, CDR2 SYGVKD, per germline. V lost 3 bases to trimming and J lost 4 bases, with 15 bases between them. This CDR3 is CAISDALAGFYGYTF. As DNA, the CDR3 is TGTGCCATCAGTGACGCTTTGGCAGGCTTCTATGGCTACACCTTC.

The chain recombines TRBV19 with TRBJ1-1, with TRBD1 matching over 8 bases. Germline V gives CDR1 LNHDA, CDR2 SQIVND (reference sequence). This CDR3 spans 13 amino acids. The J segment lost 7 bases and the V segment lost 5 bases, leaving 6 bases of the junction unmatched. The CDR3 here is CASSAGQGFEAFF. In DNA form, the CDR3 reads TGTGCCAGTAGTGCAGGACAGGGATTTGAAGCTTTCTTT.

J is TRBJ2-5 and V is TRBV7-6; TRBD2 matches 10 bases. This CDR3 is built from 17 residues. Germline V lookup: CDR1 SGHVS, CDR2 FNYEAQ. V was pared by 5 bases and J by 7 bases, with 16 bases of the junction left unmatched. The CDR3 here is CASSIQPLGLATGTQYF. The CDR3 DNA sequence: TGTGCCAGCAGCATCCAACCCTTGGGACTAGCGACGGGGACCCAGTACTTC.

The chain employs TRBV4-1 and TRBJ1-2; a weak D match, TRBD1 (6 bases). Germline loops: CDR1 MGHRA, CDR2 YSYEKL. Trimming shortened V by 4 bases and J by 3 bases, and 18 bases separated the two germline ends. The CDR3 is 16 residues long. The CDR3 DNA reads TGCGCCAGCAGCCGGACGTTCGGGGCAGGGGACTATGGCTACACCTTC. Translated: CASSRTFGAGDYGYTF.

The V gene is TRBV6-5, the J gene TRBJ2-3, with 11 positions matching TRBD2. From germline, CDR1 is MNHEY and CDR2 SVGAGI. V was pared by 6 bases and J by 2 bases, with 4 bases of the junction left unmatched. The CDR3 covers 15 residues. DNA for the CDR3: TGTGCCAGCAGAACTAGCGGGGGCTCCACAGATACGCAGTATTTT. Translating gives CASRTSGGSTDTQYF.

The CDR3 nucleotides are TGTGCCAGCAGTTACTCGGACAGGGGGCAGAATGAGCAGTTCTTC. As protein: CASSYSDRGQNEQFF. The chain uses TRBV6-6 and TRBJ2-1; 11 bases match TRBD1. The V and J ends lost 0 bases and 7 bases, in that order; junction bases with no gene match: 2. The CDR3 has 15 residues. Germline V lookup: CDR1 MNHNY, CDR2 SVGAGI (reference sequence).

The chain is built from TRBV15 and TRBJ2-4; D is unresolved. The CDR3 consists of 11 residues. V dropped 3 bases and J dropped 11 bases, with 8 bases sitting between them. The germline V gene has CDR1 LNHNV and CDR2 YYDKDF (reference sequence). The CDR3 here is CATSSQALQYF. DNA of the CDR3: TGTGCCACCAGCAGTCAGGCCCTTCAGTACTTC.

This sequence joins TRBV6-4 and TRBJ1-2; D uncertain. Trimming shortened V by 6 bases and J by 4 bases, and 18 bases separated the two germline ends. The CDR3 runs 15 residues. Germline-derived CDR1 and CDR2 are MRHNA and SNTAGT. The DNA for the CDR3 is TGTGCCAGCAGGCCTATAGCGTCGGGCTTCTATGGCTACACCTTC. Its translation is CASRPIASGFYGYTF.

This chain links TRBV19 with TRBJ1-2, with TRBD1 as a possible D gene (6 bases). This CDR3 contains 14 residues. Trimming shortened V by 7 bases and J by 0 bases, and 12 bases separated the two germline ends. Germline V gene lookup returns CDR1 LNHDA and CDR2 SQIVND (reference sequence). The CDR3 region has the DNA TGTGCCAGTACCTCAGGGGCAGCTAACTATGGCTACACCTTC. As protein: CASTSGAANYGYTF.

The chain joins TRBV6-6 to TRBJ1-3; the D gene is possibly TRBD1 (5 bases). V was clipped by 3 bases and J by 4 bases, with 13 bases between them. The CDR3 contains 15 residues. CDR1 and CDR2 from the germline V gene are MNHNY and SVGAGI (reference sequence). The CDR3: CASSYVVGGGNTIYF. The DNA for the CDR3 is TGTGCCAGCAGTTATGTGGTGGGGGGGGGAAACACCATATATTTT.

This clone has only one observation. This sequence joins TRBV28 and TRBJ1-1; the match to TRBD1 covers 8 bases. The germline V gene encodes CDR1 MDHEN and CDR2 SYDVKM. The CDR3 runs to 15 residues. V shed 5 bases, J shed 4 bases, and the junction held 9 bases outside the gene matches. DNA for the CDR3: TGTGCCAGCAGTCCGTTACAGGGGGAGAGCACTGAAGCTTTCTTT. The encoded protein is CASSPLQGESTEAFF.

The gene calls are TRBV18 and TRBJ1-2, with D possibly being TRBD1 (5 bases). Germline-derived CDR1 and CDR2 are KGHSH and LQKENI. V lost 4 bases, J lost 8 bases, and 14 bases lay in between. The CDR3 runs 13 residues. CDR3 protein: CASSRGAAGGYTF. In DNA, the CDR3 is TGTGCCAGCTCACGAGGGGCCGCGGGAGGCTACACCTTC.

The chain joins TRBV7-6 to TRBJ1-3; D is ambiguous. From germline, CDR1 is SGHVS and CDR2 FNYEAQ. This CDR3 region has 17 residues. Between the trimmed V and J ends, which lost 5 bases and 0 bases, there was a span of 17 bases. CDR3 sequence: CASSPTSIRSSGNTIYF. CDR3 nucleotide sequence: TGTGCCAGCAGCCCCACTTCGATTCGGTCCTCTGGAAACACCATATATTTT.

The V and J genes are TRBV15 and TRBJ1-2; TRBD1 matches at 8 bases. With 3 bases clipped from V and 3 bases from J, the junction kept 15 bases outside the gene matches. Per germline, CDR1 LNHNV and CDR2 YYDKDF (reference sequence). CDR3 length: 18 amino acids. The CDR3 nucleotides read TGTGCCACCAGCAGGGAGTACGACAGGGGAAGGGTCGACTATGGCTACACCTTC. Residues: CATSREYDRGRVDYGYTF.